The 5 T cell receptor beta chains listed next were all sequenced from one sample in a study of ipilimumab plus nivolumab after autologous stem cell transplantation. Repertoires were generated with immunoSEQ multiplex PCR, while TCRdb's copy carries only in-frame clones and drops some. The sample has fewer than 95,000 clones; about 83% are singletons. Sequenced material: PBMCs, taken in a trial of ipilimumab plus nivolumab as post-transplant consolidation. The source of these receptors is a male donor with diffuse large B-cell lymphoma.

This rearrangement joins TRBV9 to TRBJ1-5, with D possibly TRBD1 on 5 matching bases. V lost 3 bases to trimming and J lost 6 bases, with 16 bases between them. CDR3 length: 15 residues. The germline V gene encodes CDR1 SGDLS and CDR2 YYNGEE. The CDR3 spells CASSDPNRCPQPQHF. The CDR3 DNA is TGTGCCAGCAGCGACCCCAACAGGTGCCCTCAGCCCCAGCATTTT.

The chain employs TRBV7-9 and TRBJ2-5; D is perhaps TRBD1 (5 bases). V lost 4 bases to trimming and J lost 0 bases, with 6 bases between them. In germline, CDR1 is SEHNR, CDR2 FQNEAQ (reference sequence). The CDR3 is made up of 13 amino acids. As DNA, the CDR3 is TGTGCCAGCAGCTCAGGGTACCAAGAGACCCAGTACTTC. It codes for CASSSGYQETQYF.

The chain is built from TRBV7-2 and TRBJ1-3, with D possibly matching TRBD1 (6 bases). Looked up from germline, CDR1 is SGHTA and CDR2 is FQGNSA. CDR3 length equals 15 residues. V was cut by 1 base and J by 8 bases, with 15 bases left in between. The CDR3 is CASSLEGGFGYTIYF. For the CDR3, the DNA is TGTGCCAGCAGCTTAGAGGGGGGCTTCGGGTACACCATATATTTT.

The J gene is TRBJ1-1, the V gene TRBV6-1; D call uncertain. The CDR3 spans 14 residues. CDR1 is MNHNS and CDR2 is SASEGT in the germline V gene. Trimming pared 6 bases from V and 0 bases from J, leaving 11 bases between. The CDR3 coding sequence is TGTGCCAGCAGCCAAACGACTATGAACACTGAAGCTTTCTTT. Translated, it gives CASSQTTMNTEAFF.

The rearrangement joins TRBV18 to TRBJ1-1; 9 nucleotides match TRBD1. The V segment lost 2 bases and the J segment 10 bases; nucleotides outside the gene matches: 8. This CDR3 has 14 amino acids. Germline V lookup: CDR1 KGHSH, CDR2 LQKENI. In DNA form, the CDR3 reads TGTGCCAGCTCACCAGGGACACAGGGGGCAAGAGCTTTCTTT. Its protein product is CASSPGTQGARAFF. Filled out from reference TRBV18 and TRBJ1-1, the complete variable domain reads NAGVMQNPRHLVRRRGQEARLRCSPMKGHSHVYWYRQLPEEGLKFMVYLQKENIIDESGMPKERFSAEFPKEGPSILRIQQVVRGDSAAYFCASSPGTQGARAFFGQGTRLTVV.